This TCR beta chain was identified during a study of long-term antiretroviral therapy in people with HIV. Broader study findings: Repertoires looked antigen-experienced, with only a slight naive shift after ART.

Of note for this clone: The antigen is unknown.

The CDR3 is 14 residues long. V lost 5 bases, J lost 5 bases, and 7 bases stayed unmatched. Per the germline V gene, CDR1 is SQVTM and CDR2 is ANQGSEA. Running of the v3.0 immunoSEQ assay took place at survey level. The protocol was immunoSEQ multiplex PCR, while the TCRdb copy is restricted to in-frame clones and leaves out a portion. The table shows about 25,000 clones, with about 88% occurring only once. This specimen consisted of unsorted PBMCs, obtained 1.9 years after starting antiretroviral therapy. The TCR comes from a woman aged 30 to 39 with HIV. The rearrangement uses TRBV29-1 and TRBJ2-3; 10 bases agree with TRBD1. Written as DNA, the CDR3 is TGCAGCGTTCTTGGGACAGGGGCGAGAGATACGCAGTATTTT. Encoded protein: CSVLGTGARDTQYF.